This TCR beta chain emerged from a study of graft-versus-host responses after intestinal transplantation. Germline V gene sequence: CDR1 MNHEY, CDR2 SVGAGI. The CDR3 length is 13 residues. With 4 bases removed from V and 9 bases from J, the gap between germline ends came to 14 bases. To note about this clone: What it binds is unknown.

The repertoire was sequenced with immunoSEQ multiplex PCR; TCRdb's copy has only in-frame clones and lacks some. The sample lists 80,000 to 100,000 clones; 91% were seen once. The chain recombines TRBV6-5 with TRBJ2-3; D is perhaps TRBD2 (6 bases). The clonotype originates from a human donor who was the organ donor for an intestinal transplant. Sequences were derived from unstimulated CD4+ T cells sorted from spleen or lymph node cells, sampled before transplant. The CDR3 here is CASSFVPRGTQYF. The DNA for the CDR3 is TGTGCCAGCAGTTTTGTCCCGCGGGGAACGCAGTATTTT.